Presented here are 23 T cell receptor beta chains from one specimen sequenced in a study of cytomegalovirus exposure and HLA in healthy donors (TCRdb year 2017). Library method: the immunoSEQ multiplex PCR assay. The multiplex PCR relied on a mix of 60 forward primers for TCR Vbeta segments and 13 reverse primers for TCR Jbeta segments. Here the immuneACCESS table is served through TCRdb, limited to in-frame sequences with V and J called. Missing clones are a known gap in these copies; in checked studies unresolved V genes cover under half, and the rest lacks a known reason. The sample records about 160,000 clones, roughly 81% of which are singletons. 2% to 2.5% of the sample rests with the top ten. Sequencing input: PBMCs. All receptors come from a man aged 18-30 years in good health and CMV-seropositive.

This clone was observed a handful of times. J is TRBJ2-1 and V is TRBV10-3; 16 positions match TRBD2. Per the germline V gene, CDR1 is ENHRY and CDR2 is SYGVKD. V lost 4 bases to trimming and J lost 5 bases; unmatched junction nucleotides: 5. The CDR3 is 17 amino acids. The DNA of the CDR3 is TGTGCCATCAGTGGCGGGACTAGCGGGGGGGTCGACAATGAGCAGTTCTTC. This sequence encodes CAISGGTSGGVDNEQFF.

CDR3 sequence: CASSLVTGGLDNQPQHF. As DNA, the CDR3 is TGTGCCAGCAGCTTAGTGACAGGGGGACTGGACAATCAGCCCCAGCATTTT. The rearrangement links TRBV7-9 to TRBJ1-5; TRBD1 matches 9 bases. Trimming at V came to 1 base and at J to 3 bases, leaving 7 bases not matched to a gene. Germline CDR1 and CDR2: SEHNR and FQNEAQ (reference sequence). The CDR3 length is 17 residues.

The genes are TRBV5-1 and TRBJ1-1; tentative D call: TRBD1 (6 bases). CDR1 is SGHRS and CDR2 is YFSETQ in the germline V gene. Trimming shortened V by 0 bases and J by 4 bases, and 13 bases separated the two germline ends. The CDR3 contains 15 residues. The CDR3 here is CASSLAQGLSTEAFF. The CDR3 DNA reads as TGCGCCAGCAGCTTGGCGCAGGGGCTGAGCACTGAAGCTTTCTTT.

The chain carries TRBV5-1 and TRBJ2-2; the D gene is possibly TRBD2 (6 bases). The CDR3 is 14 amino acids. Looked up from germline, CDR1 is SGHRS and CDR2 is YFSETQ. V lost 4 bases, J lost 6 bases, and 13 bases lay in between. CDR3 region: CASSPAPSAGELFF. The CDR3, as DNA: TGCGCCAGCAGCCCCGCACCTAGCGCCGGGGAGCTGTTTTTT. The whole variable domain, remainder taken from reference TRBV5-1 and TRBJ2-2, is KAGVTQTPRYLIKTRGQQVTLSCSPISGHRSVSWYQQTPGQGLQFLFEYFSETQRNKGNFPGRFSGRQFSNSRSEMNVSTLELGDSALYLCASSPAPSAGELFFGEGSRLTVL.

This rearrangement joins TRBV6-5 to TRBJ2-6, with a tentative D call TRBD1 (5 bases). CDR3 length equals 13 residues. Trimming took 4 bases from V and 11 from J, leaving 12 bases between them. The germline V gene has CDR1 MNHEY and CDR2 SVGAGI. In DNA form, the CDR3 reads TGTGCCAGCAGTTCGACCTTAGGGGACGTCCTGACTTTC. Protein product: CASSSTLGDVLTF.

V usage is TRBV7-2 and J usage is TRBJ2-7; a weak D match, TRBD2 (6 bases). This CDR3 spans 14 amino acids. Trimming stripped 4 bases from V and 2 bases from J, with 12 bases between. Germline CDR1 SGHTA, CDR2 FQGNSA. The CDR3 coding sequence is TGTGCCAGCAGCTCCGGGCGGGGACCCTACGAGCAGTACTTC. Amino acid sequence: CASSSGRGPYEQYF.

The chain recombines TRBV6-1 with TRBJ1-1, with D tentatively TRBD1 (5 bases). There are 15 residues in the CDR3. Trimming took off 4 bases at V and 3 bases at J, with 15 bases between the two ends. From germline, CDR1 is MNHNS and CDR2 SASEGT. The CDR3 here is CASSVRQPTDTEAFF. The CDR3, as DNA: TGTGCCAGCAGTGTTCGCCAACCGACAGACACTGAAGCTTTCTTT.

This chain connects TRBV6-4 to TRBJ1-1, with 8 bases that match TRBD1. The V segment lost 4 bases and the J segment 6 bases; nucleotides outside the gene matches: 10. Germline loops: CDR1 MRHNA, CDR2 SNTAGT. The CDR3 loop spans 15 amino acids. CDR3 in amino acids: CASSAYSGGTAEAFF. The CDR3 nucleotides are TGTGCCAGCAGTGCCTACTCAGGGGGCACGGCTGAAGCTTTCTTT.

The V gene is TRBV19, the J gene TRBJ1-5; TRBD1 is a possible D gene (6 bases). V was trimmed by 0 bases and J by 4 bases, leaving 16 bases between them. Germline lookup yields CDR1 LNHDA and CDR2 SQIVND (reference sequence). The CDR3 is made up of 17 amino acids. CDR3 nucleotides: TGTGCCAGTAGTATAGATAAAACAGGGCTCCAAAATCAGCCCCAGCATTTT. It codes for CASSIDKTGLQNQPQHF. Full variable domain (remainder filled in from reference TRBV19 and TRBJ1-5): DGGITQSPKYLFRKEGQNVTLSCEQNLNHDAMYWYRQDPGQGLRLIYYSQIVNDFQKGDIAEGYSVSREKKESFPLTVTSAQKNPTAFYLCASSIDKTGLQNQPQHFGDGTRLSIL.

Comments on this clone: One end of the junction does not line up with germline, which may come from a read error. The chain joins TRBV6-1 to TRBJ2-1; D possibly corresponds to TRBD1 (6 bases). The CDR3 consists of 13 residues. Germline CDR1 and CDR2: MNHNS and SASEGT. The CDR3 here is CASGAGAYTEQFF. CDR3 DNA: TGTGCCAGCGGGGCAGGGGCTTACACTGAGCAGTTCTTC.

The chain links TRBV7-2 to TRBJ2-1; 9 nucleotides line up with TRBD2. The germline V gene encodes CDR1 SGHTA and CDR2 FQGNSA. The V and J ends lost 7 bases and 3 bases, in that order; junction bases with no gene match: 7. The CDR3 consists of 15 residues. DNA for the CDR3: TGTGCCAGCAAATCCGGGACTAGCTACTACAATGAGCAGTTCTTC. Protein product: CASKSGTSYYNEQFF. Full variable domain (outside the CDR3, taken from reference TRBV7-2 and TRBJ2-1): GAGVSQSPSNKVTEKGKDVELRCDPISGHTALYWYRQSLGQGLEFLIYFQGNSAPDKSGLPSDRFSAERTGGSVSTLTIQRTQQEDSAVYLCASKSGTSYYNEQFFGPGTRLTVL.

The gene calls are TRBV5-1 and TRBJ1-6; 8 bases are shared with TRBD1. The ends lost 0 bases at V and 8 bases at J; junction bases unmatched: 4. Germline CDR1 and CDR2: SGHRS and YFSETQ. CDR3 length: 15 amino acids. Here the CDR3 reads CASSLAGTGDSPLHF. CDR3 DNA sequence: TGCGCCAGCAGCTTGGCCGGGACAGGAGATTCACCCCTCCACTTT. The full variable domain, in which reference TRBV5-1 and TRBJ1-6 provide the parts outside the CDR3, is KAGVTQTPRYLIKTRGQQVTLSCSPISGHRSVSWYQQTPGQGLQFLFEYFSETQRNKGNFPGRFSGRQFSNSRSEMNVSTLELGDSALYLCASSLAGTGDSPLHFGNGTRLTVT.

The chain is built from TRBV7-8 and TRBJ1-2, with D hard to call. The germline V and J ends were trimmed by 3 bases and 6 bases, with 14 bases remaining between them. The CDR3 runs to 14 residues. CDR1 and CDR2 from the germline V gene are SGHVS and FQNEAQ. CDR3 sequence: CASSLETVRNGYTF. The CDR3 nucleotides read TGTGCCAGCAGCTTGGAGACGGTGAGGAATGGCTACACCTTC.

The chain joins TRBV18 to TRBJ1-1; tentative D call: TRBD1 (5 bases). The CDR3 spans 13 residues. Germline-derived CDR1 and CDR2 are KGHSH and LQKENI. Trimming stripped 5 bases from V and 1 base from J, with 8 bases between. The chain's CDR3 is CASSTTGNTEAFF. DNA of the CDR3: TGTGCCAGCTCAACTACAGGGAACACTGAAGCTTTCTTT. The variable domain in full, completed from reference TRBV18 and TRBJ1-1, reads NAGVMQNPRHLVRRRGQEARLRCSPMKGHSHVYWYRQLPEEGLKFMVYLQKENIIDESGMPKERFSAEFPKEGPSILRIQQVVRGDSAAYFCASSTTGNTEAFFGQGTRLTVV.

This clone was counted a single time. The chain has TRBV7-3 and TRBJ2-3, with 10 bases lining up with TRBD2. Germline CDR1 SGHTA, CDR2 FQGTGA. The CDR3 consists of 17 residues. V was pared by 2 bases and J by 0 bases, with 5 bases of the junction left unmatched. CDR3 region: CASSLLAGVTSTDTQYF. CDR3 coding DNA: TGTGCCAGCAGCTTACTAGCGGGGGTGACTAGCACAGATACGCAGTATTTT.

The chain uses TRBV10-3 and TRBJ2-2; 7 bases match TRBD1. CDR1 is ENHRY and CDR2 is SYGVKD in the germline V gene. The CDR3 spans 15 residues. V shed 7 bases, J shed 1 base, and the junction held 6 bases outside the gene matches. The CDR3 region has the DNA TGTGCCATCAATACAGGGGCCGAGAACACCGGGGAGCTGTTTTTT. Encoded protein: CAINTGAENTGELFF.

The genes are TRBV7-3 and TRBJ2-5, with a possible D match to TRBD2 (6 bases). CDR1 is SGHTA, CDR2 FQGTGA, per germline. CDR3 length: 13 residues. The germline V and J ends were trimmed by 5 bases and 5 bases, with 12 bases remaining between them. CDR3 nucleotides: TGTGCCAGCAGCGCGGGGACCCGGGAGACCCAGTACTTC. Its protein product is CASSAGTRETQYF.

In DNA, the CDR3 is TGTGCCAGCATTGGGACGGGAGCCGGCTATGAGCAGTTCTTC. Encoded protein: CASIGTGAGYEQFF. The V gene is TRBV2, the J gene TRBJ2-1, with a weak D call TRBD2 (6 bases). Trimming cost V 7 bases and J 8 bases, with 18 bases left between them. This CDR3 is built from 14 residues. Germline V gene data show CDR1 as SNHLY and CDR2 as FYNNEI.

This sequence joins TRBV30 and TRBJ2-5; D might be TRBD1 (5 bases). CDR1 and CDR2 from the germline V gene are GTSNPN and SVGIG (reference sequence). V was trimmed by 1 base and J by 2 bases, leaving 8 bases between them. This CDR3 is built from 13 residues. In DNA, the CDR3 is TGTGCCTGGAGTGGGGGCAGACAAGAGACCCAGTACTTC. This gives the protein CAWSGGRQETQYF.

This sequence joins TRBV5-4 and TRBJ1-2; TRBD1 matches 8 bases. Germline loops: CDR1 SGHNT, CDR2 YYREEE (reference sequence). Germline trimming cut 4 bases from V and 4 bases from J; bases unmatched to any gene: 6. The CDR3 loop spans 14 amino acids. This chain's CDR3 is CASSRTGKVYGYTF. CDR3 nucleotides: TGTGCCAGCAGCCGGACAGGGAAGGTCTATGGCTACACCTTC.

The DNA for the CDR3 is TGTGCCAGCAGTTTAGCAGGTTTTCAGCCCCAGCATTTT. Amino acids: CASSLAGFQPQHF. This chain links TRBV27 with TRBJ1-5; the D is unclear. In germline, CDR1 is MNHEY, CDR2 SMNVEV (reference sequence). This CDR3 has 13 residues. V was shortened by 2 bases and J by 6 bases, with 8 bases between the two germline ends.

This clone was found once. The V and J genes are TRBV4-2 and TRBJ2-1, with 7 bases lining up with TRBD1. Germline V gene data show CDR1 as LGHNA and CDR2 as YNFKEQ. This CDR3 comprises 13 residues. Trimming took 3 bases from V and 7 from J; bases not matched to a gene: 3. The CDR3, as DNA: TGTGCCAGCAGCCACAAGGGGGCAAATGAGCAGTTCTTC. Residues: CASSHKGANEQFF.

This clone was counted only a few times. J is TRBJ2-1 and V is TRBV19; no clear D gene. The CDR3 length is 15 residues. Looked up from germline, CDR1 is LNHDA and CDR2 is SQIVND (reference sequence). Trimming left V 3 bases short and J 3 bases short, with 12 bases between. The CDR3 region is CASSIGRSHYNEQFF. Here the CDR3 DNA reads TGTGCCAGTAGTATCGGTAGAAGCCACTACAATGAGCAGTTCTTC.